This T cell receptor (beta chain) was recorded in a study of Ad26.COV2.S vaccination and SARS-CoV-2 variants. Study as a whole: Ad26.COV2.S arm of COV1001 included the donor. By the intramuscular route, Ad26.COV2.S was given once, or twice 56 days apart. Study-wide results and limits: Measures of TCR breadth and depth may have fallen short of total T cell responses.

Described treatment: some 19 received Ad26.COV2.S at low or high dose, single or two shots; several received placebo; per-sample allocation not given. Material that was analyzed had been drawn on day 63 after the first vaccine or placebo injection. In the vaccine, an Ad26 vector expressed the SARS-CoV-2 spike of the Wuhan strain. About this clone itself: What it binds is not known.

Repertoires were generated with immunoSEQ multiplex PCR, while TCRdb's copy carries only in-frame clones and drops some. The sample lists 400,000 to 450,000 clones, about 93% occurring once. J lost 4 bases, V lost 4 bases, and 6 bases had no gene match. From germline, CDR1 is KGHSH and CDR2 LQKENI. The CDR3 is made up of 15 amino acids. The sample consisted of peripheral blood, taken in a trial of Ad26.COV2.S vaccine versus placebo. V gene TRBV18 combines with J gene TRBJ2-7; the match to TRBD1 covers 11 bases. This sequence originates from a person aged 18-60 years who received the Ad26.COV2.S COVID-19 vaccine or a placebo. The CDR3 DNA reads as TGTGCCAGCTCACGACCGGGACAGGGGGGATACGAGCAGTACTTC. This translates into CASSRPGQGGYEQYF.